The rows below give T cell receptor beta chains drawn from one sample of a study of blood T cell repertoires in COVID-19. Assay: immunoSEQ multiplex PCR; the TCRdb copy retains only in-frame clones and omits some. The table includes 200,000 to 250,000 clones, 80% to 85% detected once. The material sequenced was peripheral blood. The receptors were sampled from a woman aged 55-70 years with acute or convalescent COVID-19. CDR3s leave out the opening cysteine and the closing phenylalanine or tryptophan.

v_call	j_call	cdr3_aa
TRBV11-2	TRBJ1-1	ASSSDRNTEAF
TRBV15	TRBJ1-1	ATSRDGQGLNTEAF
TRBV5-6	TRBJ2-7	ASSPGLMRDYYEQY
TRBV5-6	TRBJ2-3	ASTKGLLTTPDTQY
TRBV2	TRBJ1-2	ASSGEGQGRGYT
TRBV4-1	TRBJ1-6	ASSQVSGGFSSPLH
TRBV7-2	TRBJ1-5	ASSPDRQGHNQPQH
TRBV4-2	TRBJ2-1	ASSQDQAGFGNEQF
TRBV5-6	TRBJ2-2	ASSLVYTGELF
TRBV7-2	TRBJ1-5	ASSSGLAAGYQPQH
TRBV11-2	TRBJ2-1	ASSLGLAGGREQF
TRBV29-1	TRBJ2-4	SVVDQGKNIQY
TRBV2	TRBJ1-1	ASSEARTRNTEAF
TRBV7-9	TRBJ2-5	ASSSQSRTQY
TRBV28	TRBJ1-2	ASTFGSRDGYT
TRBV6-5	TRBJ1-3	ASSYSGPGGGNTIY
TRBV6-5	TRBJ1-2	ASSYDSGGRGGYT
TRBV27	TRBJ2-1	ASSLKASGGYEQF
TRBV2	TRBJ2-1	ASSTASGGSNEQF
TRBV20-1	TRBJ2-7	SASLQQGYEQY
TRBV7-9	TRBJ1-6	ASSLTGINSPLH
TRBV5-1	TRBJ2-3	ASSWTDSTDTQY
TRBV7-2	TRBJ2-2	ASSSAGTRIGELF